This TCR beta chain appears in the sequencing data of a study of shared clonotypes between healthy human individuals. The overall study: The donors, two women and three men, were aged 18 to 49.

This clone appeared once. Its antigen remains unknown. Only in-frame clones appear in the TCRdb table, and some are missing; sequencing was by immunoSEQ multiplex PCR. The sample carries millions of clones, 80% to 95% recorded once. The CDR3 consists of 13 residues. V was pared by 1 base and J by 5 bases, with 8 bases between. Per the germline V gene, CDR1 is SGHDN and CDR2 is FVKESK. Study outcomes and limitations: Naive subsets generally had larger estimated richness than memory subsets. Non-shared clonotypes were found to have lower generation probabilities than the clonotypes that were shared by all four of the sorted-subset donors. Clonotype sharing among donors was thought likely to change with sequencing depth.

The chain is built from TRBV14 and TRBJ2-5; the D gene is possibly TRBD2 (6 bases). This clonotype was obtained from a young man in good health. Some clones in this sample may be carry-over from other donors' samples. The sample was naive CD4+ T cells from PBMCs. Described subset: CD45RA+ positively selected. CDR3 in DNA: TGTGCCAGCAGCCAAGCGGGAGCTGAGACCCAGTACTTC. It codes for CASSQAGAETQYF.